This TCR beta chain was sequenced in a study of identical twins' blood T cells. Whole-study results and caveats: Twin repertoire similarity may partly reflect shared environment.

Germline loops: CDR1 MNHEY, CDR2 SVGAGI. The CDR3 has 12 amino acids. The V gene lost 7 bases and the J gene lost 6 bases, with 12 bases spanning the gap. This clonotype was detected ten times or more. Its matching antigen is unknown. TCRdb reprocessed the 5' RACE reads via MiXCR and lists one record per CDR3 protein. Seen here are hundreds of thousands of distinct CDR3 sequences, about 28% observed once, and the top ten hold around 5.6%. The receptor comes from a woman between 18 and 55 years old in good health. The chain links TRBV6-5 to TRBJ1-2, with D uncertain. Sequenced input: PBMCs. CDR3 nucleotide sequence: TGTGCCAGCAAGTACAGCGGGAATGGCTACACCTTC. Protein sequence: CASKYSGNGYTF.